This TCR beta chain was recovered during a study of T cell responses to AZD1222 COVID-19 vaccine. TCRdb's copy holds only in-frame clones and misses some; the assay was immunoSEQ multiplex PCR. The sample contains 83,000 or so clones, about nine tenths of which appear only once. The study, taken as a whole, reports: The study found Spike-specific TCR breadth and depth rose after two AZD1222 doses.

About this clone: Its antigen is not identified.

CDR1 is LGHDT and CDR2 is YNNKEL in the germline V gene (reference sequence). Trimming removed 2 bases at V and 2 bases at J, with 6 bases between. CDR3 size: 13 residues. This chain links TRBV3-1 (or the pseudogene TRBV3-2) with TRBJ1-2; D gene ambiguous. The receptor's source is an adult who received the AZD1222 COVID-19 vaccine. Here the sequenced sample was peripheral blood, taken 28 days after the second AZD1222 dose. The CDR3 region is CASSQLDNYGYTF. CDR3 bases: TGTGCCAGCAGCCAATTGGACAACTATGGCTACACCTTC.